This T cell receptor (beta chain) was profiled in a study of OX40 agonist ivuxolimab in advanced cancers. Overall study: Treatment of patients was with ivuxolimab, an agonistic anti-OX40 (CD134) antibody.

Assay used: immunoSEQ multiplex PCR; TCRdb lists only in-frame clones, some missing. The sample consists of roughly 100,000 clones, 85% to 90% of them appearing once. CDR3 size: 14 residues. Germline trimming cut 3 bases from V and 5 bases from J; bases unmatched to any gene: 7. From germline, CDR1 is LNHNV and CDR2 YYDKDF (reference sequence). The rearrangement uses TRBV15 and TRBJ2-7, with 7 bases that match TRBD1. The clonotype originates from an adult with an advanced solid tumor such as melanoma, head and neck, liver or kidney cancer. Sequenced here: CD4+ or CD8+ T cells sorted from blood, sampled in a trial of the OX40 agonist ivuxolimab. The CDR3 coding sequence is TGTGCCACCAGCAGGACAGGGTTTGGCGACGAGCAGTACTTC. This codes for CATSRTGFGDEQYF. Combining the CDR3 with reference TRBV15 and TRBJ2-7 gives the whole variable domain DAMVIQNPRYQVTQFGKPVTLSCSQTLNHNVMYWYQQKSSQAPKLLFHYYDKDFNNEADTPDNFQSRRPNTSFCFLDIRSPGLGDTAMYLCATSRTGFGDEQYFGPGTRLTVT.